These 11 T cell receptor beta chains share one sample of origin, sequenced in a study of cytomegalovirus exposure and HLA in healthy donors. With 60 Vbeta and 13 Jbeta primers, the PCR was carried out. This table comes from immunoSEQ multiplex PCR, and its TCRdb copy is limited to in-frame clones, with some not included. The data contain around 160,000 clones, around four fifths of them seen just once; the ten biggest clones take up more than 1.4%. Sequencing was carried out using PBMCs. These receptors were obtained from a male donor in good health and CMV-seronegative.

This clone has a handful of counts. The chain links TRBV29-1 to TRBJ2-1; no definite D call. The CDR3 has 14 amino acids. The ends were cut back, 4 bases at V and 3 bases at J, with 13 bases in the middle. Per the germline V gene, CDR1 is SQVTM and CDR2 is ANQGSEA. In nucleotides, the CDR3 is TGCAGCGTTGGGTCTGGTGTCAGCTACAATGAGCAGTTCTTC. Protein sequence: CSVGSGVSYNEQFF.

V is TRBV5-1 and J is TRBJ1-1; TRBD1 matches 10 bases. This CDR3 is built from 15 residues. Germline V lookup: CDR1 SGHRS, CDR2 YFSETQ. The junction had 10 bases not matched to a gene; V was cut back by 5 bases and J by 6 bases. The CDR3 nucleotides are TGCGCCAGCAGTGGTCAGACAGGGGGCCGGGCTGAAGCTTTCTTT. Translated, it gives CASSGQTGGRAEAFF.

This sequence joins TRBV11-2 and TRBJ2-3, with TRBD1 as a possible D gene (6 bases). Germline CDR1 SGHAT, CDR2 FQNNGV. The CDR3 consists of 15 residues. V was pared by 5 bases and J by 5 bases, with 17 bases between. DNA for the CDR3: TGTGCCAGCAGCAAAGAGACAGGCCTCAGAGATACGCAGTATTTT. This translates into CASSKETGLRDTQYF. Full variable domain (rest looked up from reference TRBV11-2 and TRBJ2-3): EAGVAQSPRYKIIEKRQSVAFWCNPISGHATLYWYQQILGQGPKLLIQFQNNGVVDDSQLPKDRFSAERLKGVDSTLKIQPAKLEDSAVYLCASSKETGLRDTQYFGPGTRLTVL.

The rearrangement links TRBV2 to TRBJ2-1; 11 positions agree with TRBD2. After removal of 6 bases from V and 4 bases from J, the junction contained 5 bases not matched to a gene. The CDR3 runs to 15 residues. The germline gives CDR1 SNHLY, CDR2 FYNNEI. The chain's CDR3 is CASRHSGGAYNEQFF. The DNA of the CDR3 is TGTGCCAGCAGACATAGCGGGGGGGCATACAATGAGCAGTTCTTC.

The rearrangement joins TRBV30 to TRBJ2-1; maybe TRBD2 (7 bases). V lost 0 bases, J lost 9 bases, and 18 bases lay in between. Looked up from germline, CDR1 is GTSNPN and CDR2 is SVGIG (reference sequence). The CDR3 is 15 amino acids. CDR3 sequence (DNA): TGTGCCTGGAGTGTAGGGGGAGGGGCGGGTTTTGAGCAGTTCTTC. Amino acid sequence: CAWSVGGGAGFEQFF. Drawing the rest from reference TRBV30 and TRBJ2-1, the complete variable domain is SQTIHQWPATLVQPVGSPLSLECTVEGTSNPNLYWYRQAAGRGLQLLFYSVGIGQISSEVPQNLSASRPQDRQFILSSKKLLLSDSGFYLCAWSVGGGAGFEQFFGPGTRLTVL.

The genes are TRBV4-3 and TRBJ1-2, with D unclear. Germline CDR1 LGHNA, CDR2 YSLEER. This CDR3 has 13 amino acids. Trimming pared 1 base from V and 0 bases from J, leaving 3 bases between. CDR3 nucleotide sequence: TGCGCCAGCAGCCAAGCAGCTAACTATGGCTACACCTTC. Its translation: CASSQAANYGYTF.

A word on this clone: Other DNA sequences in this specimen translate into the identical CDR3. This sequence joins TRBV5-1 and TRBJ2-7, with a weak D call TRBD2 (6 bases). This CDR3 region has 14 residues. Germline loops: CDR1 SGHRS, CDR2 YFSETQ. Trimming removed 5 bases at V and 0 bases at J, with 12 bases between. The CDR3 DNA follows: TGCGCCAGCAGACGTACTAGCAGCTCCTACGAGCAGTACTTC. Protein: CASRRTSSSYEQYF.

This clone was found a few times. The chain joins TRBV6-6 to TRBJ1-1, with 7 bases aligning to TRBD1. After removal of 3 bases from V and 0 bases from J, the junction contained 7 bases not matched to a gene. This CDR3 comprises 16 residues. CDR1 is MNHNY, CDR2 SVGAGI, per germline (reference sequence). CDR3: CASSYNPGQMNTEAFF. The CDR3 DNA follows: TGTGCCAGCAGTTATAACCCGGGACAGATGAACACTGAAGCTTTCTTT.

About this clone itself: Other DNA sequences from this sample encode an identical CDR3 as well. DNA for the CDR3: TGCGCCAGCAGCCAGCCAACAGGCCCTGGGGCCAACGTCCTGACTTTC. Translating it yields CASSQPTGPGANVLTF. V gene TRBV4-3 combines with J gene TRBJ2-6, with D possibly matching TRBD1 (5 bases). This CDR3 has 16 residues. Germline-derived CDR1 and CDR2 are LGHNA and YSLEER. Trimming shortened V by 3 bases and J by 2 bases, and 11 bases separated the two germline ends.

This chain uses TRBV2 with TRBJ1-6, with D perhaps matching TRBD1 (6 bases). CDR1 SNHLY and CDR2 FYNNEI come from the germline V gene. This CDR3 spans 17 amino acids. V was shortened by 7 bases and J by 0 bases, with 16 bases between the two germline ends. The CDR3 reads CASKQSDRSSYNSPLHF. The CDR3 DNA follows: TGTGCCAGCAAGCAGTCAGACAGGAGCTCCTATAATTCACCCCTCCACTTT.

The chain uses TRBV7-2 and TRBJ2-1, with D possibly matching TRBD2 (6 bases). CDR3 length equals 16 residues. The V gene's germline CDR1 is SGHTA and CDR2 FQGNSA. Trimming took 5 bases from V and 1 from J, leaving 15 bases between them. The CDR3 region has the DNA TGTGCCAGCAGCCTCGAGGAGGGTGCTTCCTACAATGAGCAGTTCTTC. Amino acid sequence: CASSLEEGASYNEQFF.